This T cell receptor (beta chain) was documented in a study of blood T cell repertoires in COVID-19. Libraries were prepared by immunoSEQ multiplex PCR; TCRdb keeps only in-frame clonotypes and omits some of them. The data hold fewer than 250,000 clones, with about 90% observed a single time. Specimen: peripheral blood. This TCR derives from a woman in her forties or fifties with acute or convalescent COVID-19.

The CDR3 region has the DNA TGTGCCAGCAGTTACGTCAGGGAGGGTCAGCCCCAGCATTTT. Translating gives CASSYVREGQPQHF. The chain combines TRBV6-5 with TRBJ1-5; the D gene is possibly TRBD1 (5 bases). Germline V gives CDR1 MNHEY, CDR2 SVGAGI. CDR3 length equals 14 residues. V lost 2 bases and J 6 bases, leaving 11 bases between the germline ends.